The 12 T cell receptor beta chains below all came from one sample that was sequenced in a study of T-cell reconstitution after alpha-beta-depleted transplantation in children. For TCRbeta, the library was prepared with unique molecular identifiers. TCRdb independently ran MiXCR on the PCR reads; one entry per CDR3 protein. Seen here are about 640,000 distinct CDR3 sequences, 15% to 20% observed once, and the top ten hold approximately 1%. Sample: PBMCs from the stem cell graft donor, taken from the stem cell graft. These receptors were taken from a human donor who donated a stem cell graft to a child with acute myeloid leukemia.

This clonotype was found many times. The rearrangement uses TRBV20-1 and TRBJ2-1, with 10 positions matching TRBD2. J gave up 0 bases and V 3 bases, and 11 bases lay outside the gene matches. This CDR3 has 18 residues. Per the germline V gene, CDR1 is DFQATT and CDR2 is SNEGSKA (reference sequence). CDR3 in amino acids: CSASVVAGGLSSYNEQFF. CDR3 nucleotide sequence: TGCAGTGCTAGCGTGGTAGCGGGGGGCCTCAGCTCCTACAATGAGCAGTTCTTC.

In this sample, this clonotype turned up a few times. The chain combines TRBV4-3 with TRBJ2-1, with a tentative D call TRBD1 (5 bases). From germline, CDR1 is LGHNA and CDR2 YSLEER. Trimming took 4 bases from V and 7 from J, leaving 11 bases between them. This CDR3 spans 13 amino acids. In DNA form, the CDR3 reads TGCGCCAGCAGCCCACAGGAGAGGAATGAGCAGTTCTTC. Translation: CASSPQERNEQFF.

V and J are TRBV2 and TRBJ2-7; 7 nucleotides match TRBD2. Per germline, CDR1 SNHLY and CDR2 FYNNEI. J gave up 6 bases and V 3 bases, and 5 bases lay outside the gene matches. There are 13 residues in the CDR3. The CDR3, as DNA: TGTGCCAGCAGTGAGGCTCGCGGGGGCGAGCAGTACGTC. Translation gives CASSEARGGEQYV.

This clonotype was detected a few times. The chain links TRBV5-1 to TRBJ2-3, with 7 bases matching TRBD2. The CDR3 extends over 16 amino acids. Germline V lookup: CDR1 SGHRS, CDR2 YFSETQ. The J segment lost 4 bases and the V segment lost 0 bases, leaving 8 bases of the junction unmatched. CDR3 residues: CASSLGGYSGADTQYF. In nucleotides, the CDR3 is TGCGCCAGCAGCTTGGGGGGATACAGCGGGGCAGATACGCAGTATTTT.

The chain combines TRBV11-2 with TRBJ1-5; TRBD1 aligns across 9 bases. The CDR3 length is 15 residues. Germline CDR1 SGHAT, CDR2 FQNNGV. With V trimmed by 6 bases and J by 3 bases, 6 bases remained unmatched. In nucleotides, the CDR3 is TGTGCCAGCAGACCCGGACAGGGGCACAATCAGCCCCAGCATTTT. Translated, it gives CASRPGQGHNQPQHF.

This clonotype was recorded at least ten times. V usage is TRBV29-1 and J usage is TRBJ1-1; TRBD1 aligns across 10 bases. The CDR3 spans 13 residues. V shed 8 bases, J shed 4 bases, and the junction held 7 bases outside the gene matches. Germline-derived CDR1 and CDR2 are SQVTM and ANQGSEA. The CDR3 DNA is TGCAGCTCTTCGACAGGGGGCCCCACTGAAGCTTTCTTT. Encoded protein: CSSSTGGPTEAFF.

V usage is TRBV3-1 and J usage is TRBJ1-1, with D hard to call. Germline V gene data show CDR1 as LGHDT and CDR2 as YNNKEL (reference sequence). This CDR3 region has 13 residues. V shed 4 bases and J shed 3 bases, with 9 bases lying between them. Here the CDR3 reads CASSRGVYTEAFF. The CDR3 coding sequence is TGTGCCAGCAGCCGCGGGGTTTACACTGAAGCTTTCTTT.

This clonotype was found a few times. The genes are TRBV5-1 and TRBJ2-5; a possible D gene is TRBD2 (7 bases). CDR1 SGHRS and CDR2 YFSETQ come from the germline V gene. The CDR3 is 16 amino acids. V lost 0 bases to trimming and J lost 1 base, with 13 bases between them. CDR3 nucleotides: TGCGCCAGCAGCTTGGGTGGGGGGGGCACCCAAGAGACCCAGTACTTC. Its translation: CASSLGGGGTQETQYF.

V is TRBV27 and J is TRBJ2-6; unclear D gene. This CDR3 is 18 amino acids long. The V gene lost 6 bases and the J gene lost 0 bases, with 18 bases spanning the gap. The V gene's germline CDR1 is MNHEY and CDR2 SMNVEV (reference sequence). The CDR3 reads CASSPFYGRSSGANVLTF. Written as DNA, the CDR3 is TGTGCCAGCAGCCCTTTTTATGGGCGGTCCTCTGGGGCCAACGTCCTGACTTTC.

This clonotype appeared many times. The rearrangement joins TRBV4-3 to TRBJ2-1; D gene ambiguous. V lost 4 bases to trimming and J lost 8 bases, with 12 bases between them. Germline V gene lookup returns CDR1 LGHNA and CDR2 YSLEER. This CDR3 spans 13 amino acids. CDR3 sequence (DNA): TGCGCCAGCAGCCTCACGTATGGGGATGAGCAGTTCTTC. It encodes CASSLTYGDEQFF.

The CDR3 DNA reads TGTGCCAGCAGTGTGACAGGGGGCAAACAAGAGACCCAGTACTTC. Its protein is CASSVTGGKQETQYF. This rearrangement joins TRBV25-1 to TRBJ2-5; 10 nucleotides line up with TRBD1. The CDR3 length is 15 residues. From germline, CDR1 is MGHDK and CDR2 SYGVNS. Trimming at V came to 4 bases and at J to 2 bases, leaving 4 bases not matched to a gene.

This clonotype appeared a few times. One junction end disagrees with the germline gene, perhaps due to a read error. The chain combines TRBV20-1 with TRBJ1-6; 7 nucleotides agree with TRBD1. Looked up from germline, CDR1 is DFQATT and CDR2 is SNEGSKA (reference sequence). The CDR3 totals 17 residues. CDR3 residues: CCARDEGTGTDNSPLHF. The CDR3 DNA reads TGCTGTGCTAGAGATGAAGGGACCGGGACAGATAATTCACCCCTCCACTTT.